This T cell receptor beta chain comes out of a study of OX40 agonist ivuxolimab in advanced cancers. The wider study: Hepatocellular carcinoma, melanoma, renal cell or head and neck cancer was diagnosed in the dose-escalation patients. Participants averaged about 60 years of age (range 23 to 79) and were 82.7% male.

Looked up from germline, CDR1 is PRHDT and CDR2 is FYEKMQ (reference sequence). There are 15 residues in the CDR3. Generated by immunoSEQ multiplex PCR, the TCRdb table keeps only in-frame clones and is missing some. Here the sample spans 20,000 to 25,000 clones, 70% to 90% being singletons. This clone occurred once. This sample comprised CD4+ or CD8+ T cells sorted from blood, obtained in a trial of the OX40 agonist ivuxolimab. The V and J genes are TRBV13 and TRBJ2-5, with TRBD2 matching 10 bases. The J call could be wrong; TRBJ2-7 is a better fit for the DNA end. The sequence was obtained from an adult with an advanced solid tumor such as melanoma, head and neck, liver or kidney cancer. DNA of the CDR3: TGTGCCAGCAGCCCAGGGACTAGCGACACCTACGAGCAGTACTTC. The encoded protein is CASSPGTSDTYEQYF.